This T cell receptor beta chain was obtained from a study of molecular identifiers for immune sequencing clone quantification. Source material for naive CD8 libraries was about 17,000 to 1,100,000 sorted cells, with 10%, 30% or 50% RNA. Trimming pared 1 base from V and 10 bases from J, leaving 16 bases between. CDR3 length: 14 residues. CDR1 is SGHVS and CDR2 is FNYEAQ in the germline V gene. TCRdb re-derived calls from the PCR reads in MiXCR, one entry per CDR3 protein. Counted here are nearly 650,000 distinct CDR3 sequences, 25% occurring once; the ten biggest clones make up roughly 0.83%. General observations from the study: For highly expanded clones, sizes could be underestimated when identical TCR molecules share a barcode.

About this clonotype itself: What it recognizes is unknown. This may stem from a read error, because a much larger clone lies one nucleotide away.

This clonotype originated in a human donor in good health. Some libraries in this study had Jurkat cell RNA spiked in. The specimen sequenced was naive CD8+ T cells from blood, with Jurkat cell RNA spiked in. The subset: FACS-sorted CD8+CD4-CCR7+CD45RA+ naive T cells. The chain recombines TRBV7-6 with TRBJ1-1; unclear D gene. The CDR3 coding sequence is TGTGCCAGCAGCTTAGAACTCCACGACGTAACAGCTTTCTTT. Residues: CASSLELHDVTAFF. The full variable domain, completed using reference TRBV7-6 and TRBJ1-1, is GAGVSQSPRYKVTKRGQDVALRCDPISGHVSLYWYRQALGQGPEFLTYFNYEAQQDKSGLPNDRFSAERPEGSISTLTIQRTEQRDSAMYRCASSLELHDVTAFFGQGTRLTVV.